The 25 T cell receptor beta chains below come from one sample, sequenced in a study of radiotherapy plus CTLA-4 blockade in lung cancer. Generated by immunoSEQ multiplex PCR, the TCRdb table keeps only in-frame clones and is missing some. The sample holds about 28,000 clones, under 80% seen once. The specimen comprised peripheral blood, sampled from a patient treated with radiotherapy plus ipilimumab. The receptors shown here come from a human donor with non-small cell lung cancer who had stable disease on radiotherapy plus ipilimumab.

In this sample, this clone turned up once. The J gene is TRBJ1-1, the V gene TRBV7-6, with D perhaps matching TRBD1 (6 bases). This CDR3 comprises 13 residues. CDR1 and CDR2 (germline): SGHVS, FNYEAQ. The germline V and J ends were trimmed by 4 bases and 10 bases, with 16 bases remaining between them. In nucleotides, the CDR3 is TGTGCCAGCAGCTCTGACCGGGACACGGGAGCTTTCTTT. This encodes CASSSDRDTGAFF.

This clone has only one observation. The J gene is TRBJ2-1, the V gene TRBV6-6; possible D gene TRBD2, 6 bases. In germline, CDR1 is MNHNY, CDR2 SVGAGI (reference sequence). The length of the CDR3 is 15 residues. The ends were cut back, 1 base at V and 6 bases at J, with 13 bases in the middle. The CDR3 bases are TGTGCCAGCAGTTACTTCGCTCTGGGGGGCAATGAGCAGTTCTTC. The encoded protein is CASSYFALGGNEQFF.

The V gene is TRBV9, the J gene TRBJ1-3; unclear D gene. V dropped 3 bases and J dropped 0 bases, with 13 bases sitting between them. The CDR3 contains 16 residues. Germline V CDR1 and CDR2: SGDLS, YYNGEE. CDR3 bases: TGTGCCAGCAGCGCCCTGGGAGGGTTCTCTGGAAACACCATATATTTT. This encodes CASSALGGFSGNTIYF.

The rearrangement links TRBV7-9 to TRBJ1-1; possible D gene TRBD1, 5 bases. CDR1 is SEHNR, CDR2 FQNEAQ, per germline (reference sequence). The V end lost 1 base, the J end lost 6 bases, and 12 bases lay between the germline ends. The CDR3 spans 14 residues. As DNA, the CDR3 is TGTGCCAGCAGCTTAGGGACAAAAGGCGCTGAAGCTTTCTTT. Protein product: CASSLGTKGAEAFF.

CDR3 sequence: CASKGGWIGELFF. CDR3 in DNA: TGTGCCAGCAAAGGGGGTTGGATCGGGGAGCTGTTTTTT. This sequence joins TRBV27 and TRBJ2-2; TRBD1 is a possible D gene (6 bases). V was shortened by 7 bases and J by 7 bases, with 13 bases between the two germline ends. CDR1 is MNHEY and CDR2 is SMNVEV in the germline V gene (reference sequence). The CDR3 has 13 residues.

The chain links TRBV19 to TRBJ1-1; D not certain. The CDR3 runs to 13 residues. V was clipped by 11 bases and J by 2 bases, with 15 bases between them. The germline V gene encodes CDR1 LNHDA and CDR2 SQIVND (reference sequence). CDR3 sequence (DNA): TGTGCCTCTGGATCCGGTTATAACACTGAAGCTTTCTTT. It translates to CASGSGYNTEAFF.

The rearrangement uses TRBV30 and TRBJ2-3; 7 nucleotides align to TRBD1. This CDR3 region has 13 residues. The junction had 3 bases not matched to a gene; V was cut back by 6 bases and J by 0 bases. From germline, CDR1 is GTSNPN and CDR2 SVGIG (reference sequence). The CDR3 loop reads CACDRESTDTQYF. CDR3 sequence (DNA): TGTGCCTGCGACAGGGAGAGCACAGATACGCAGTATTTT.

This chain joins TRBV10-3 and TRBJ1-6, with no clear D. CDR1 is ENHRY and CDR2 is SYGVKD in the germline V gene. Deletions cut 5 bases from V and 8 bases from J, with 10 bases between. The CDR3 covers 13 residues. The CDR3 spells CAISPDIHSPLHF. CDR3 DNA: TGTGCCATCAGTCCAGACATACATTCACCCCTCCACTTT.

This chain joins TRBV6-5 and TRBJ1-1; weak D call: TRBD1 (5 bases). The germline gives CDR1 MNHEY, CDR2 SVGAGI. Trimming cost V 2 bases and J 3 bases, with 10 bases left between them. This CDR3 has 14 residues. Here the CDR3 DNA reads TGTGCCAGCAGTTACCAGGGACGGGACACTGAAGCTTTCTTT. Translating gives CASSYQGRDTEAFF.

V usage is TRBV11-2 and J usage is TRBJ1-1; 7 bases agree with TRBD1. CDR3 size: 17 residues. V trimming: 5 bases; J trimming: 1 base; junction bases outside the gene matches: 13. The germline V gene has CDR1 SGHAT and CDR2 FQNNGV. CDR3 residues: CASSEPLDRQKNTEAFF. CDR3 nucleotides: TGTGCCAGCAGCGAGCCCCTGGACAGGCAAAAGAACACTGAAGCTTTCTTT.

The V and J genes are TRBV6-4 and TRBJ1-1; the D gene is possibly TRBD1 (5 bases). Germline CDR1 MRHNA, CDR2 SNTAGT. V lost 6 bases and J lost 4, with 12 bases in between. The CDR3 runs to 13 residues. CDR3 protein: CASRRGGSTEAFF. The CDR3 nucleotides read TGTGCCAGCAGGCGGGGGGGAAGCACTGAAGCTTTCTTT.

V gene TRBV2 combines with J gene TRBJ1-6; D perhaps matches TRBD1 (5 bases). V was shortened by 11 bases and J by 7 bases, with 15 bases between the two germline ends. Germline V gives CDR1 SNHLY, CDR2 FYNNEI. The CDR3 runs to 13 residues. CDR3 sequence: CARSGQGNSPLHF. CDR3 nucleotide sequence: TGTGCCCGCTCAGGGCAGGGAAATTCACCCCTCCACTTT.

The V and J genes are TRBV13 and TRBJ1-1, with 7 bases aligning to TRBD1. The CDR3 sequence is 16 residues long. V shed 0 bases, J shed 0 bases, and the junction held 4 bases outside the gene matches. In germline, CDR1 is PRHDT, CDR2 FYEKMQ (reference sequence). CDR3 in amino acids: CASSLGVGGMNTEAFF. As DNA, the CDR3 is TGTGCCAGCAGCTTAGGTGTAGGGGGCATGAACACTGAAGCTTTCTTT.

This chain uses TRBV5-8 with TRBJ1-1, with a weak D call TRBD1 (6 bases). The CDR3 is 15 residues long. V lost 2 bases to trimming and J lost 2 bases, with 13 bases between them. The germline CDR1 and CDR2 sequences are SGHTS and YDEGEE. CDR3 residues: CASSFPRGINTEAFF. In nucleotides, the CDR3 is TGTGCCAGCAGCTTCCCCAGGGGAATCAACACTGAAGCTTTCTTT.

This chain's CDR3 is CASSLPGGSYGYTF. CDR3 sequence (DNA): TGTGCCAGCAGTTTACCGGGCGGATCCTATGGCTACACCTTC. The chain recombines TRBV28 with TRBJ1-2; D is unclear. The length of the CDR3 is 14 residues. The ends were cut back, 2 bases at V and 4 bases at J, with 11 bases in the middle. The V gene's germline CDR1 is MDHEN and CDR2 SYDVKM.

This clone was seen a handful of times. V is TRBV5-1 and J is TRBJ2-4, with D perhaps TRBD2 (6 bases). The V end was cut by 0 bases, the J end by 1 base, with 11 bases between. The CDR3 sequence is 16 residues long. CDR1 is SGHRS and CDR2 is YFSETQ in the germline V gene. The CDR3: CASSLEAGFAKNIQYF. The CDR3 DNA reads TGCGCCAGCAGCTTGGAAGCGGGTTTTGCCAAAAACATTCAGTACTTC.

The chain joins TRBV25-1 to TRBJ1-1, with 7 positions matching TRBD1. The germline V gene has CDR1 MGHDK and CDR2 SYGVNS. The CDR3 has 12 residues. The junction had 3 bases not matched to a gene; V was cut back by 7 bases and J by 4 bases. The CDR3 here is CASIQGGTEAFF. Here the CDR3 DNA reads TGTGCCAGCATCCAGGGGGGCACTGAAGCTTTCTTT.

The J gene is TRBJ1-1, the V gene TRBV2, with D uncertain. This CDR3 contains 16 residues. Between the trimmed V and J ends, which lost 6 bases and 0 bases, there was a span of 17 bases. Per the germline V gene, CDR1 is SNHLY and CDR2 is FYNNEI. CDR3 DNA sequence: TGTGCCAGCAGGAGGGAGGAGGGCGCTATGAACACTGAAGCTTTCTTT. This encodes CASRREEGAMNTEAFF.

The rearrangement uses TRBV11-2 and TRBJ2-1, with 8 positions matching TRBD2. The germline V gene has CDR1 SGHAT and CDR2 FQNNGV. Trimming cost V 0 bases and J 1 base; bases outside gene matches: 5. The length of the CDR3 is 17 residues. The CDR3 sequence is CASSLDRGGRSYNEQFF. The CDR3 DNA is TGTGCCAGCAGCTTAGATCGGGGGGGTCGTTCCTACAATGAGCAGTTCTTC.

This clone is a singleton in its sample. The chain couples TRBV4-3 to TRBJ2-2, with TRBD1 matching over 8 bases. J was trimmed by 1 base and V by 6 bases; bases with no gene match: 1. The CDR3 length is 14 residues. The germline V gene has CDR1 LGHNA and CDR2 YSLEER. The CDR3 loop is CASSGTGNTGELFF. The CDR3 region has the DNA TGCGCCAGCAGTGGGACAGGGAACACCGGGGAGCTGTTTTTT.

V and J are TRBV4-1 and TRBJ2-3; tentatively, D is TRBD1 or TRBD2 (6 bases each). The V gene lost 1 base and the J gene lost 6 bases, with 14 bases spanning the gap. The CDR3 contains 15 residues. Germline V gives CDR1 MGHRA, CDR2 YSYEKL. The CDR3 region is CASSQAGGESDTQYF. The DNA of the CDR3 is TGCGCCAGCAGCCAAGCCGGGGGCGAGTCCGATACGCAGTATTTT.

The V gene is TRBV11-3, the J gene TRBJ2-1; TRBD1 matches at 11 bases. Per germline, CDR1 SGHNT and CDR2 YENEEA. The CDR3 has 16 residues. With V trimmed by 5 bases and J by 9 bases, 12 bases remained unmatched. The CDR3, as DNA: TGTGCCAGCAGCACCCGGGACAGGGGGAAAGTTAGTGAGCAGTTCTTC. Its translation is CASSTRDRGKVSEQFF.

This sequence joins TRBV29-1 and TRBJ1-3; 8 nucleotides agree with TRBD1. Trimming removed 5 bases from V and 6 bases from J; junction bases left unmatched: 6. The CDR3 is 13 residues long. Germline V gene lookup returns CDR1 SQVTM and CDR2 ANQGSEA. This chain's CDR3 is CSVRDRGLNTIYF. DNA of the CDR3: TGCAGCGTTCGTGACAGGGGTCTAAACACCATATATTTT.

V gene TRBV7-8 combines with J gene TRBJ1-1; D unclear. The CDR3 covers 12 residues. V was clipped by 5 bases and J by 5 bases, with 9 bases between them. Per germline, CDR1 SGHVS and CDR2 FQNEAQ. CDR3 sequence: CASSQYRTEAFF. CDR3 in DNA: TGTGCCAGCAGCCAATATCGTACTGAAGCTTTCTTT.

In DNA form, the CDR3 reads TGTGCCAGCAGTTTAGAACACGGAGACACTGAAGCTTTCTTT. Amino acid sequence: CASSLEHGDTEAFF. The rearrangement joins TRBV6-5 to TRBJ1-1; D ambiguous. The CDR3 extends over 14 amino acids. Germline V lookup: CDR1 MNHEY, CDR2 SVGAGI. V gave up 4 bases and J gave up 3 bases, with 12 bases separating them.